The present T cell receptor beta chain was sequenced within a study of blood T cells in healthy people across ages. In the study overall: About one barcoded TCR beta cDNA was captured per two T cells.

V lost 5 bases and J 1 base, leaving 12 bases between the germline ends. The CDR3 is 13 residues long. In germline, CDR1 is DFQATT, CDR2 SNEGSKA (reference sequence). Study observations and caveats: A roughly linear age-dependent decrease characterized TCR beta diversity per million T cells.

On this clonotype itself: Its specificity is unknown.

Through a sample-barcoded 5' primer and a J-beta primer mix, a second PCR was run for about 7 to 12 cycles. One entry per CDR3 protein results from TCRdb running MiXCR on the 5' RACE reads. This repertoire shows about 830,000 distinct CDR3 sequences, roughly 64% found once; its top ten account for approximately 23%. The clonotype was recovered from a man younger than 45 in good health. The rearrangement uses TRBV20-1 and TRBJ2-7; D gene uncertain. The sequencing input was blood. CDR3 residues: CSARLRASYEQYF. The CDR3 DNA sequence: TGCAGTGCTCGTCTAAGAGCTTCCTACGAGCAGTACTTC.